This T cell receptor beta chain was captured by sequencing in a study of cytomegalovirus exposure and HLA in healthy donors. The PCR ran on 60 Vbeta and 13 Jbeta primers. Profiled with immunoSEQ multiplex PCR; TCRdb holds only in-frame clones, not every one. In the table there are some 170,000 clones, 60% to 80% of which are singletons. This clone was seen more than once but under ten times. Its antigen is as yet unknown. Other DNA sequences in this specimen translate into the identical CDR3. Overall study results and limits: The study carried out a later analysis of TCR beta sequences. It associated 15,000 to 20,000 of them with specific HLA alleles at a false discovery rate of 0.05.

This CDR3 comprises 16 residues. J was trimmed by 4 bases and V by 1 base; bases with no gene match: 2. The germline V gene has CDR1 LGHNA and CDR2 YNFKEQ. The sequence derives from a man between 40 and 49 years old in good health and CMV-seropositive. The chain couples TRBV4-2 to TRBJ2-1, with 12 bases lining up with TRBD2. Sequencing was done on a sample of PBMCs. CDR3 DNA sequence: TGTGCCAGCAGCCAAGCCGGGACTAGCGGGTACAATGAGCAGTTCTTC. Residues: CASSQAGTSGYNEQFF.